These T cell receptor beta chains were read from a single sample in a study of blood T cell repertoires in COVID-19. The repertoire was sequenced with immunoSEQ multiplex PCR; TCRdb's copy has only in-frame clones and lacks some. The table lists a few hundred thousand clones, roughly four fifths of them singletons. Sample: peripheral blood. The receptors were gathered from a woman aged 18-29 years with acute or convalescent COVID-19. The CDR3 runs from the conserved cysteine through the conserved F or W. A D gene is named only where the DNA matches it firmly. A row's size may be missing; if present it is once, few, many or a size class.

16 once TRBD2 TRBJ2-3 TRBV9 TGTGCCAGCAGCGGCGGGACTAGCGGCCACACAGATACGCAGTATTTT CASSGGTSGHTDTQYF
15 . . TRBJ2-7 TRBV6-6 TGTGCCAGCAGTTACTCCGTAGGGGGTAACTACGAGCAGTACTTC CASSYSVGGNYEQYF
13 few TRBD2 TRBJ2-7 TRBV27 TGTGCCAGCAGTATGGGACTAGCTGGCGAGCAGTACTTC CASSMGLAGEQYF
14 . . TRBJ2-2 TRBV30 TGTGCCTGGAGTCAGTTGTTAAACACCGGGGAGCTGTTTTTT CAWSQLLNTGELFF
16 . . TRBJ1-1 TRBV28 TGTGCCAGCAGTTTTAATCAGGGGACGATGAACACTGAAGCTTTCTTT CASSFNQGTMNTEAFF
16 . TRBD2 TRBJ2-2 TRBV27 TGTGCCAGCAGTGCAAGGACTAGCGGGAGGGGCGGGGAGCTGTTTTTT CASSARTSGRGGELFF
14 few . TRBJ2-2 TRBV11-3 TGTGCCAGCAGCACCAGAGGGAGCTTCGGGGAGCTGTTTTTT CASSTRGSFGELFF
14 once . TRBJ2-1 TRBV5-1 TGCGCCAGCAGCTTGACGACTAGAGACAATGAGCAGTTCTTC CASSLTTRDNEQFF
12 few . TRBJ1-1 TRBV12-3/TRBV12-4 TGTGCCAGCAAGTGGCAGAACACTGAAGCTTTCTTT CASKWQNTEAFF
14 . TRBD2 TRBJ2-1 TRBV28 TGTGCCAGCAGTTTAAGACTAGCGGGAGGGCAGCAGTTCTTC CASSLRLAGGQQFF
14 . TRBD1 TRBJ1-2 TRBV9 TGTGCCAGCAGCGATCTGGACAGGGCTATGGGCTACACCTTC CASSDLDRAMGYTF
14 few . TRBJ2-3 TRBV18 TGTGCCAGCTCACCGGTCGGGGTTGAAGATACGCAGTATTTT CASSPVGVEDTQYF
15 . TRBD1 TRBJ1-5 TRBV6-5 TGTGCCAGCAGGACAAACAGGGGGAGCAATCAGCCCCAGCATTTT CASRTNRGSNQPQHF
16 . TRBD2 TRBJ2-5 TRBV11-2 TGTGCCAGCAGCGCCCCGGGACTAGCGATCCAAGAGACCCAGTACTTC CASSAPGLAIQETQYF
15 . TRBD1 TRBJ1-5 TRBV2 TGTGCCAGCAGCCCTGGGACAGGGCTTTACCAGCCCCAGCATTTT CASSPGTGLYQPQHF
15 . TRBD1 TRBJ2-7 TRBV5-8 TGTGCCAGCAGCTTGGGGCCGGGACAGGGCTACGAGCAGTACTTC CASSLGPGQGYEQYF
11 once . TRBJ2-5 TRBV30 TGTGCCTGGAGTCCCATGGAGACCCAGTACTTC CAWSPMETQYF
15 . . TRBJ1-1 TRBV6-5 TGTGCCAGCAGTCCCCGGGGGGTCTTAGCCTCTGAAGCTTTCTTT CASSPRGVLASEAFF
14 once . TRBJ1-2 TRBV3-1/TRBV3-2 TGTGCCAGCAGCCAAGATTTGGCAGTCTATGGCTACACCTTC CASSQDLAVYGYTF
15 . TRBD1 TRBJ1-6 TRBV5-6 TGTGCCAGCAGCGCCCGGACAGGGGCGAATTCACCCCTCCACTTT CASSARTGANSPLHF
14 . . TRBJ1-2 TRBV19 TGTGCCAGTAGTCCCGGGCAGGGGATTAGGGGCTACACCTTC CASSPGQGIRGYTF
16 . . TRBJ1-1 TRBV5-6 TGTGCCAGCAGCTTGGAGTTTAATTTTGGGGCAGCTAAAGCTTTCTTT CASSLEFNFGAAKAFF
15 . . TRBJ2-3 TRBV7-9 TGTGCCAGCAGCTTAGAACAGGGCACCACAGATACGCAGTATTTT CASSLEQGTTDTQYF
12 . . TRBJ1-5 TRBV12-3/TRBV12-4 TGTGCCAGCAGTTTCCAGTGGCAGCCCCAGCATTTT CASSFQWQPQHF
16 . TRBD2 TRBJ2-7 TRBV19 TGTGCCAGTAGTAGGGGACTAGCGGGGGATTCCTACGAGCAGTACTTC CASSRGLAGDSYEQYF
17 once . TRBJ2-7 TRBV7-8 TGTGCCAGCAGCTTATTGTTCACACAGGACGGATCCTACGAGCAGTACTTC CASSLLFTQDGSYEQYF
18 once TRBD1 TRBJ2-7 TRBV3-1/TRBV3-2 TGTGCCAGCAGCTATACCCACCCCTTACAGGGGAATACGCACGAGCAGTACTTC CASSYTHPLQGNTHEQYF
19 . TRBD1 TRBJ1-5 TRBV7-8 TGTGCCAGCAGCTTAGCGGCTTGGTCAGGGGGTTTATCAAATCAGCCCCAGCATTTT CASSLAAWSGGLSNQPQHF
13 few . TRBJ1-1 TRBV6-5 TGTGCCAGCAGACAGGACCTGAACACTGAAGCTTTCTTT CASRQDLNTEAFF